This TCR beta chain comes out of a study of cytomegalovirus exposure and HLA in healthy donors. On the study more broadly: A prior study identified approximately 110 million unique TCR beta sequences from 190 million or so T cells. Overall study findings and caveats: Indistinguishability led to the exclusion of some V segments, TRBV6-2 and TRBV6-3 included. Researchers catalogued roughly 150 TCR beta chains as cytomegalovirus-associated.

No CMV serostatus was recorded for this donor. For this clone: Its antigen is still unknown.

Use of 60 Vbeta and 13 Jbeta primers characterized the PCR. Generated by immunoSEQ multiplex PCR, the TCRdb table keeps only in-frame clones and is missing some. Of 90,000 to 150,000 clones in the sample, 77% were seen once. The CDR3 loop spans 13 amino acids. Germline values: CDR1 SSHAT, CDR2 FNYEAQ (reference sequence). The germline V and J ends were trimmed by 0 bases and 3 bases, with 6 bases remaining between them. Sequencing input: PBMCs. This TCR derives from a human donor in good health. The genes are TRBV7-7 and TRBJ2-7; D remains unclear. The CDR3 loop is CASSLANSYEQYF. For the CDR3, the DNA is TGTGCCAGCAGCTTAGCTAACAGCTACGAGCAGTACTTC. Full variable domain (outside the CDR3, taken from reference TRBV7-7 and TRBJ2-7): GAGVSQSPRYKVTKRGQDVTLRCDPISSHATLYWYQQALGQGPEFLTYFNYEAQPDKSGLPSDRFSAERPEGSISTLTIQRTEQRDSAMYRCASSLANSYEQYFGPGTRLTVT.